The present entry profiles one TCR beta chain with its context. One base away lies a much larger clone, so this may be a sequencing read error. The data are from a study of T cells in Graves' hyperthyroidism and ophthalmopathy. Germline CDR1 and CDR2: DFQATT and SNEGSKA (reference sequence). CDR3 length: 16 amino acids. Using RNA transcripts as the source, TCR beta CDR3 regions were amplified. Primed by the HTBI set, a first-round RT-PCR was run on the TCR CDR3. TCRdb independently ran MiXCR on the multiplex PCR reads; one entry per CDR3 protein. The sample holds about 510,000 distinct CDR3 sequences, 12% to 15% seen once.

This sequence originates from a woman aged 40-49 years with Graves' hyperthyroidism. The sequencing input was blood. The chain employs TRBV20-1 and TRBJ2-1; D is perhaps TRBD2 (6 bases). The CDR3: CSARDLWVAAYNEQSF. CDR3 DNA sequence: TGCAGTGCTAGAGATCTCTGGGTAGCGGCCTACAATGAGCAGTCCTTC.